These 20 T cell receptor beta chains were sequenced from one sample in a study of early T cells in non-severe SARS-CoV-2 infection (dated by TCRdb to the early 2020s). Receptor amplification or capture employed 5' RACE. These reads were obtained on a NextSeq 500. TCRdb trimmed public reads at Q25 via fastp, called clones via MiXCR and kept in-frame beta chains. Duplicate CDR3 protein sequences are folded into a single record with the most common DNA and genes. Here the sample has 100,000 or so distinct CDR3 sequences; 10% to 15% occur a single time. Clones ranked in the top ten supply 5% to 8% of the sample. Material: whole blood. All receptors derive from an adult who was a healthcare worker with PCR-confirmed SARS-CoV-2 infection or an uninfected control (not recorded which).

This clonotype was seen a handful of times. The CDR3 bases are TGTGCCAGCAGCCTTCTTCTGGAGGGCCGACACGAGCAGTACTTC. It translates to CASSLLLEGRHEQYF. This chain connects TRBV5-5 to TRBJ2-7, with D possibly TRBD2 on 6 matching bases. Per the germline V gene, CDR1 is SGHKS and CDR2 is YYEKEE (reference sequence). V shed 4 bases and J shed 5 bases, with 19 bases lying between them. This CDR3 contains 15 residues.

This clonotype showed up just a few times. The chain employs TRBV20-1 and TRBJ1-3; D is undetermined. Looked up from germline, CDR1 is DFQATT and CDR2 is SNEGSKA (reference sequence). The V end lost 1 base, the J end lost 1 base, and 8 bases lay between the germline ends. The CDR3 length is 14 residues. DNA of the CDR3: TGCAGTGCTAGAGCCCCGGTTTCTGGAAACACCATATATTTT. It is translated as CSARAPVSGNTIYF.

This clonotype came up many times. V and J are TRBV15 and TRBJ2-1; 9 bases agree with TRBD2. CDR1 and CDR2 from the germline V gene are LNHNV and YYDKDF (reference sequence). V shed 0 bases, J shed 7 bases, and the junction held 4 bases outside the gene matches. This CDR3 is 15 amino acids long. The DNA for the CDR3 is TGTGCCACCAGCAGAGATCAGACTAGCGGTAATGAGCAGTTCTTC. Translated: CATSRDQTSGNEQFF.

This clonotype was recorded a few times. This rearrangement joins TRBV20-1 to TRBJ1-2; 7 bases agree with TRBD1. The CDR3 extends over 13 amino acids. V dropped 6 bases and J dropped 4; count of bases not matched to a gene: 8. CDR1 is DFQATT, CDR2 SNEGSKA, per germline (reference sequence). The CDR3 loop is CSAERDSFYGYTF. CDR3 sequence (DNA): TGCAGTGCCGAACGGGACAGCTTCTATGGCTACACCTTC.

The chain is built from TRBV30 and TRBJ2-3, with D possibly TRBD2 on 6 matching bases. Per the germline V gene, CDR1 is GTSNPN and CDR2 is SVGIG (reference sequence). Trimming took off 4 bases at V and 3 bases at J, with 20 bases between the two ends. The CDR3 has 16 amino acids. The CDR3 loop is CAWNEDGGHRTDTQYF. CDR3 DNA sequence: TGTGCCTGGAATGAGGACGGAGGGCACAGGACAGATACGCAGTATTTT.

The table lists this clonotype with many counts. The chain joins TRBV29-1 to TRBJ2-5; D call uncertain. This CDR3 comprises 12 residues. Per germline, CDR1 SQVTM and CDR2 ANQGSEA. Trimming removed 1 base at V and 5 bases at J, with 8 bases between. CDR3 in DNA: TGCAGCGTTGAAGCTCTCGCCGAGACCCAGTACTTC. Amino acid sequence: CSVEALAETQYF.

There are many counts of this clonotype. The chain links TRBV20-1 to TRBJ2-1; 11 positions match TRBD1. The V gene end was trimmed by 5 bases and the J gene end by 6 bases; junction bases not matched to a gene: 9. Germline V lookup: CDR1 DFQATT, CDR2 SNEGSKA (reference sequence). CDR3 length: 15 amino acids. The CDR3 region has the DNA TGCAGTGCTCTCCGCCGGGACAGGGGGATCAATGAGCAGTTCTTC. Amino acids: CSALRRDRGINEQFF.

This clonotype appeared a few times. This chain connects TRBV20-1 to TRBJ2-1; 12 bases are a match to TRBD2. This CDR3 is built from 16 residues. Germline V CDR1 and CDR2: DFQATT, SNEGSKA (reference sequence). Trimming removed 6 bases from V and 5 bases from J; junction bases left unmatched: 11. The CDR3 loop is CSAPDRTSGTNNEQFF. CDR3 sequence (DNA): TGCAGTGCCCCCGACCGGACTAGCGGGACGAACAATGAGCAGTTCTTC.

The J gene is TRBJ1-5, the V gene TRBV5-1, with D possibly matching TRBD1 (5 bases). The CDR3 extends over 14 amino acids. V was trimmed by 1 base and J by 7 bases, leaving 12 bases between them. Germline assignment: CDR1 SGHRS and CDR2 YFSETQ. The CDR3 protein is CASSLSGDGQPQHF. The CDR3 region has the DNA TGCGCCAGCAGCTTGTCGGGGGACGGGCAGCCCCAGCATTTT.

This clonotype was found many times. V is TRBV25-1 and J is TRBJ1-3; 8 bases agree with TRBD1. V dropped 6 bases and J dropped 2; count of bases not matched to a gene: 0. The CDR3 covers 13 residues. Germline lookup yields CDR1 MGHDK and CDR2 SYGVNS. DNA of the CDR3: TGTGCCAGCAGACAGGGGGCTGGAAACACCATATATTTT. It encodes CASRQGAGNTIYF. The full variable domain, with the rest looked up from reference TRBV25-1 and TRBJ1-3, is EADIYQTPRYLVIGTGKKITLECSQTMGHDKMYWYQQDPGMELHLIHYSYGVNSTEKGDLSSESTVSRIRTEHFPLTLESARPSHTSQYLCASRQGAGNTIYFGEGSWLTVV.

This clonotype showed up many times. The CDR3 DNA is TGTGCCAGCAGCTCCAGTGGGTCCTCTGGGGCCAACGTCCTGACTTTC. It codes for CASSSSGSSGANVLTF. V gene TRBV7-9 combines with J gene TRBJ2-6, with D unresolved. In germline, CDR1 is SEHNR, CDR2 FQNEAQ (reference sequence). The CDR3 runs to 16 residues. Trimming pared 4 bases from V and 0 bases from J, leaving 10 bases between.

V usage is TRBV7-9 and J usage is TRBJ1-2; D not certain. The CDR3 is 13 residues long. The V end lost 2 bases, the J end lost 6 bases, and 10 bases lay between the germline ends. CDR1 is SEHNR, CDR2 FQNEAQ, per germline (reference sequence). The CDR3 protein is CASSLTDGDGYTF. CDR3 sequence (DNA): TGTGCCAGCAGCTTAACCGACGGAGATGGCTACACCTTC.

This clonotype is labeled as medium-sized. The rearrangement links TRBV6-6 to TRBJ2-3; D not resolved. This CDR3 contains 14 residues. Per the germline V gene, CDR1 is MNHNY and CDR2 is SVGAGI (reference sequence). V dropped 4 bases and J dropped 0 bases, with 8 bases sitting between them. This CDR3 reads CASSLVGSTDTQYF. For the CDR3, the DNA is TGTGCCAGCAGTTTGGTGGGTAGCACAGATACGCAGTATTTT.

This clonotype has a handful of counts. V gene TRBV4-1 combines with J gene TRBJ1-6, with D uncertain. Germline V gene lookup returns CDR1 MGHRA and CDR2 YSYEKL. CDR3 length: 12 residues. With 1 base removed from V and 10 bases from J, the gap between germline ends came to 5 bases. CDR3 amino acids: CASSQAASPLHF. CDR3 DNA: TGCGCCAGCAGCCAAGCGGCCTCACCCCTCCACTTT.

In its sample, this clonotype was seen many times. CDR3 sequence: CASDLGPSYNEQFF. CDR3 sequence (DNA): TGTGCCAGCGATCTCGGACCCTCCTACAATGAGCAGTTCTTC. The V and J genes are TRBV2 and TRBJ2-1; D gene unclear. CDR1 and CDR2 (germline): SNHLY, FYNNEI. The CDR3 consists of 14 residues. Trimming shortened V by 8 bases and J by 0 bases, and 11 bases separated the two germline ends.

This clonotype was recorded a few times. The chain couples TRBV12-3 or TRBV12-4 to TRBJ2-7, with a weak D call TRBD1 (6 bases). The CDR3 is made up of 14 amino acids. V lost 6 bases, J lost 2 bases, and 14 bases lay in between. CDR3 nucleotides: TGTGCCAGCAGGACAGACAGGTTTCCCTACGAGCAGTACTTC. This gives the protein CASRTDRFPYEQYF.

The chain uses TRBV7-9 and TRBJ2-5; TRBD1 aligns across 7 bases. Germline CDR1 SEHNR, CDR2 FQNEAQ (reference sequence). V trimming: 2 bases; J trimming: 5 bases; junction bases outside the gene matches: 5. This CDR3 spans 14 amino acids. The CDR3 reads CASSLMTGWETQYF. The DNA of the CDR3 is TGTGCCAGCAGCTTAATGACAGGGTGGGAGACCCAGTACTTC.

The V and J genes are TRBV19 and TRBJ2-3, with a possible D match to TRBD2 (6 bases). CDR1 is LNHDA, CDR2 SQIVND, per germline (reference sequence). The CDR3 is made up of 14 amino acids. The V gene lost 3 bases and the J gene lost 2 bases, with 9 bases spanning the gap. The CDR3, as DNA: TGTGCCAGTAGTATTCGGGGGATCACAGATACGCAGTATTTT. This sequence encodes CASSIRGITDTQYF.

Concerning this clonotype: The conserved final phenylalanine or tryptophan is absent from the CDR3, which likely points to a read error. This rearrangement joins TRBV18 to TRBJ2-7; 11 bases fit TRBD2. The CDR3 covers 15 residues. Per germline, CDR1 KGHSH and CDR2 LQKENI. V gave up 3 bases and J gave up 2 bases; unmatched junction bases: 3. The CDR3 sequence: CASSPGTSGTYEQYL. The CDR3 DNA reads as TGTGCCAGCTCACCTGGGACTAGCGGTACCTACGAGCAGTACTTA.

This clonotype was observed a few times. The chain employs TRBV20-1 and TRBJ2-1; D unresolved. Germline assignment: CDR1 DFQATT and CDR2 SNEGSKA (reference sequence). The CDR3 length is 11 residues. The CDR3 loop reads CSTRTYNEQFF. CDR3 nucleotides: TGCAGCACTCGAACCTACAATGAGCAGTTCTTC.